This TCR beta chain was sequenced for a study of blood T cell repertoires in COVID-19. The overall study: Donors in the United States, Italy and Spain gave samples during acute or convalescent COVID-19. PBMCs, B-cell-depleted T cells, or T cells provided the cDNA or gDNA that made up the material.

Study processing details: Amplification of reference gene primers was used by the study to estimate nucleated cell counts. Sequenced by immunoSEQ multiplex PCR; TCRdb stores in-frame clones only, minus some. V and J calls and clone size come straight from that table; D and trimming were deduced from the DNA. The sample comprises roughly 200,000 clones, about 91% of which are singletons, and 4% to 5% rests with the top ten. Germline V lookup: CDR1 SGHRS, CDR2 YFSETQ. Trimming left V 3 bases short and J 6 bases short, with 11 bases between. The CDR3 totals 13 residues. The chain carries TRBV5-1 and TRBJ2-3; TRBD1 might be the D (6 bases). The clonotype originates from a woman in her 30s with acute or convalescent COVID-19. The source material was peripheral blood. For the CDR3, the DNA is TGCGCCAGCAGCTCACAGGGTTCGGATACGCAGTATTTT. Translating gives CASSSQGSDTQYF.